Listed below are T cell receptor beta chains from one sample, sequenced in a study of cytomegalovirus exposure and HLA in healthy donors. Using immunoSEQ multiplex PCR, the repertoire was profiled, and TCRdb retains in-frame clones only, with some absent. The table includes some 110,000 clones, around 63% detected once. The specimen sequenced was PBMCs. The source of these receptors is a man younger than 45 in good health and CMV-seronegative. CDR3s include the opening cysteine and the closing phenylalanine or tryptophan. The D gene is left open where the match is weak. Not every row has a clone size; where given, it reads once, few, many or a size class.

v_call	d_call	clone_size	j_call	cdr3_nt	cdr3_aa
TRBV9	TRBD1	NA	TRBJ2-7	TGTGCCAGCAGCCTTCTGGGGGACAGAGACGGCGAGCAGTACTTC	CASSLLGDRDGEQYF
TRBV5-1	TRBD2	few	TRBJ2-1	TGCGCCAGCAGCTTGGAAGGCGGGAGGGGTAATGAGCAGTTCTTC	CASSLEGGRGNEQFF
TRBV5-1	TRBD2	NA	TRBJ2-1	TGCGCCAGCAGCTTAGTGGTTAGCGGGAGTGGCAATGAGCAGTTCTTC	CASSLVVSGSGNEQFF
TRBV27	NA	NA	TRBJ1-1	TGTGCCAGCAGTTCCGGGACTTTGAACACTGAAGCTTTCTTT	CASSSGTLNTEAFF
TRBV7-2	TRBD1	few	TRBJ2-1	TGTGCCAGCAGCCCGGTTCTGGGACAGGGATACAATGAGCAGTTCTTC	CASSPVLGQGYNEQFF
TRBV6-5	TRBD1	NA	TRBJ2-7	TGTGCCAGCAGTACAGGGACAGGGGCCGGGGAGCAGTACTTC	CASSTGTGAGEQYF
TRBV4-3	TRBD1	NA	TRBJ2-7	TGCGCCAGCGCCACCGGGACAGGGGGCTCCTACGAGCAGTACTTC	CASATGTGGSYEQYF
TRBV7-8	NA	NA	TRBJ1-2	TGTGCCAGCAGCTTAGCTATGCGGTTTCCAGGCTACACCTTC	CASSLAMRFPGYTF
TRBV30	NA	NA	TRBJ2-2	TGTGCCTGGAGGGATCGGCGGTTAAACACCGGGGAGCTGTTTTTT	CAWRDRRLNTGELFF
TRBV29-1	TRBD2	once	TRBJ2-7	TGCAGCATACAGCGGGAGGGCCGTAGGTACGAGCAGTACTTC	CSIQREGRRYEQYF
TRBV13	NA	NA	TRBJ1-1	TGTGCCAGCAGCTTAGAGGGACACGGGAACACTGAAGCTTTCTTT	CASSLEGHGNTEAFF
TRBV11-2	NA	NA	TRBJ2-2	TGTGCCAGCAAATTGGGAGCCCAGAACACCGGGGAGCTGTTTTTT	CASKLGAQNTGELFF
TRBV6-6	NA	NA	TRBJ1-5	TGTGCCAGCAGTTACTCGGGGGCGACTCAGCCCCAGCATTTT	CASSYSGATQPQHF
TRBV19	TRBD1	NA	TRBJ1-2	TGTGCCAGCACTGGCAGGGGGCGAAGAAACTATGGCTACACCTTC	CASTGRGRRNYGYTF
TRBV4-2	TRBD2	NA	TRBJ2-7	TGTGCCAGCAGCCAGTTTGGTGCTAGCGGGAGTGAGGACGAGCAGTACTTC	CASSQFGASGSEDEQYF
TRBV5-6	NA	NA	TRBJ2-3	TGTGCCAGCAGCTACGGAGGGGGGGGCCTGGGTATAGATACGCAGTATTTT	CASSYGGGGLGIDTQYF
TRBV28	NA	NA	TRBJ1-4	TGTGCAGGAGGAACTAATGAAAAACTGTTTTTT	CAGGTNEKLFF
TRBV4-1	TRBD2	NA	TRBJ2-7	TGCGCCAGCAGCCAAGATCGGACTAGCTCCTACGAGCAGTACTTC	CASSQDRTSSYEQYF
TRBV6-1	TRBD1	NA	TRBJ1-2	TGTGCCAGCAGTGAAGGTATAGGGACAGGGTGGACCTATGGCTACACCTTC	CASSEGIGTGWTYGYTF
TRBV4-3	NA	few	TRBJ2-1	TGCGCCAGCAGCCAAGCCGACTATCTGAATGAGCAGTTCTTC	CASSQADYLNEQFF
TRBV18	NA	NA	TRBJ2-1	TGTGCCAGCTCACTAGGGGGCAATGAGCAGTTCTTC	CASSLGGNEQFF
TRBV2	NA	NA	TRBJ2-2	TGTGCCAGCAGTGTACAGGGAACCGGGGAGCTGTTTTTT	CASSVQGTGELFF
TRBV4-1	TRBD1	NA	TRBJ1-6	TGCGCCAGCAGCCAAGAGATCGGGACAGGGAAAGTAGGTTCACCCCTCCACTTT	CASSQEIGTGKVGSPLHF
TRBV29-1	NA	NA	TRBJ2-1	TGCAGCGGCTGGCCCGGGGGCAATGAGCAGTTCTTC	CSGWPGGNEQFF
TRBV7-2	NA	NA	TRBJ2-3	TGTGCCAGCAGCTTATATGGGGGCAGAGATACGCAGTATTTT	CASSLYGGRDTQYF
TRBV20-1	NA	NA	TRBJ2-1	TGCAGTGCTAGGAGGCATGAGCAGTTCTTC	CSARRHEQFF
TRBV7-6	NA	NA	TRBJ1-5	TGTGCCAGCAGCTTGGACGACAGTTTCAATCAGCCCCAGCATTTT	CASSLDDSFNQPQHF
TRBV11-3	NA	NA	TRBJ1-1	TGTGCCAGCAGCTTAGACAGCGTCACTGAAGCTTTCTTT	CASSLDSVTEAFF
TRBV5-1	NA	NA	TRBJ1-6	TGCGCCAGCAGGGACAGCGATAATTCACCCCTCCACTTT	CASRDSDNSPLHF
TRBV12-5	NA	NA	TRBJ1-5	TGTGCTAGTCCAACACAGCGGGGGGGGCAGCCCCAGCATTTT	CASPTQRGGQPQHF
TRBV7-9	NA	NA	TRBJ2-5	TGTGCCAGCAGCCGCGACAGCCCGCGGGAGACCCAGTACTTC	CASSRDSPRETQYF
TRBV9	NA	NA	TRBJ2-1	TGTGCCAGCAGCCCCACGGAGCGCGAATACAATGAGCAGTTCTTC	CASSPTEREYNEQFF
TRBV4-1	NA	NA	TRBJ2-7	TGCGCCAGCAGCCAAGACGGGAATTGGTTCGAGCAGTACTTC	CASSQDGNWFEQYF
TRBV7-2	NA	NA	TRBJ1-1	TGTGCCAGCAGCTTTCGGGGGAACACTGAAGCTTTCTTT	CASSFRGNTEAFF
TRBV7-2	TRBD1	NA	TRBJ1-1	TGTGCCAGCAGCTCATGGGACAGATACACTGAAGCTTTCTTT	CASSSWDRYTEAFF
TRBV7-8	TRBD1	once	TRBJ1-2	TGTGCCAGCAGCTCATTAGGTGGGGGACAGGGGGCCGGGGACTATGGCTACACCTTC	CASSSLGGGQGAGDYGYTF